The rows below give T cell receptor beta chains drawn from one sample of a study of blood T cell repertoires in COVID-19. Assay: immunoSEQ multiplex PCR; the TCRdb copy retains only in-frame clones and omits some. Of about 60,000 clones listed, about 80% are singletons. The sequenced material came from peripheral blood. These receptors were collected from a man aged 60 to 69 with acute or convalescent COVID-19. Each CDR3 is given with its conserved first and last residue.

v_call,cdr3_aa
TRBV9,CASSSGQGLGEKLFF
TRBV2,CASSKKGTGMESKNIQYF
TRBV7-3,CASSSSGQGGGYTF
TRBV6-5,CASSLDSQNTEAFF
TRBV5-1,CASSLEAGVVGGYTF
TRBV14,CASSRKYTYEQYF
TRBV7-3,CASSLSHGGTQYF
TRBV6-2/TRBV6-3,CASSRGGRNYGYTF
TRBV4-1,CASSQRLTGGLGTEAFF
TRBV14,CASSPGTAVNYGYTF
TRBV6-5,CASRPRATNEKLFF
TRBV15,CATSRGAVGYTF
TRBV6-6,CASTVADSPLHF
TRBV2,CASSAESNTEAFF
TRBV6-5,CASSPSRYSYEQYF
TRBV15,CATSSDRGGSYNSPLHF
TRBV30,CAWSVGTGGRALHF
TRBV6-6,CASRPAPTSDEQYF
TRBV7-9,CASPVLAGPSVGELFF
TRBV28,CASRLAGTAEKSGYTF
TRBV29-1,CSVAKPGLEAFF
TRBV29-1,CSVLTEETQYF
TRBV4-1,CASSQMDRAYGYTF